The entry below describes one TCR beta chain. Its antigen is still unknown. Treatment described: some 20 received Ad26.COV2.S at low or high dose, single or two shots; about 5 received placebo; per-sample allocation not given. The investigators took samples on day 63 after the first vaccine or placebo injection. The sample came from a Boston adult aged 18-55 years. This entry belongs to a study of Ad26.COV2.S vaccination and SARS-CoV-2 variants. Study in general: By the intramuscular route, Ad26.COV2.S was given once, or twice 56 days apart.

Study-wide points: Participants given vaccine showed non-spike TCR breadth similar to that of placebo recipients. Substantial breadth was reportedly displayed by spike-specific CD8+ and CD4+ T cell responses after vaccination.

Assay used: immunoSEQ multiplex PCR; TCRdb lists only in-frame clones, some missing. The table shows hundreds of thousands of clones, with around 90% occurring only once. The CDR3 totals 14 residues. V gave up 6 bases and J gave up 2 bases, with 10 bases separating them. CDR1 and CDR2 (germline): SEHNR, FQNEAQ (reference sequence). This sequence joins TRBV7-9 and TRBJ2-2; D might be TRBD1 (6 bases). The receptor was derived from a person aged 18-60 years who received the Ad26.COV2.S COVID-19 vaccine or a placebo. The material was peripheral blood, obtained in a trial of Ad26.COV2.S vaccine versus placebo. The CDR3 protein is CASRRDTNTGELFF. CDR3 DNA sequence: TGTGCCAGCAGACGGGACACCAACACCGGGGAGCTGTTTTTT.